This T cell receptor (beta chain) stems from a study of blood T cell repertoires in COVID-19. CDR1 is SQVTM, CDR2 ANQGSEA, per germline. The length of the CDR3 is 16 residues. V lost 3 bases to trimming and J lost 5 bases; unmatched junction nucleotides: 11. Clones were sequenced by immunoSEQ multiplex PCR, and TCRdb holds only the in-frame ones, with some missing. The data contain a few hundred thousand clones, around 83% of them singletons. The gene calls are TRBV29-1 and TRBJ2-1; the match to TRBD2 covers 9 bases. The TCR was taken from a woman in her fifties or sixties with acute or convalescent COVID-19. Sequences were obtained from peripheral blood. In nucleotides, the CDR3 is TGCAGCGTTGATGGGCGGGAGGGCCCTAAGAACAATGAGCAGTTCTTC. This sequence encodes CSVDGREGPKNNEQFF.